These T cell receptor beta chains were read from a single sample in a study of follicular helper T cells after annual influenza vaccination. Here immunoSEQ multiplex PCR was the method, and the copy in TCRdb shows in-frame clones only, minus some. The data hold 4,000 or so clones, with roughly 82% observed a single time. The sequencing here drew on CXCR5- memory CD4+ T cells sorted from blood, taken 7 days after influenza vaccination. The receptors derive from an adult who received the influenza vaccine. Both conserved end residues are part of each CDR3. A D gene is named only where the DNA matches it firmly. The listing skips clone size in some rows; elsewhere it reads once, few, many or a size class.

TRBV9	TRBD1	TRBJ1-5	-	TGTGCCAGCAGCGCGACAGGGTTAGATCAGCCCCAGCATTTT	CASSATGLDQPQHF
TRBV6-4	-	TRBJ1-4	-	TGTGCCAGTTCACCGGGGGGAACTAATGAAAAACTGTTTTTT	CASSPGGTNEKLFF
TRBV18	-	TRBJ1-5	once	TGTGCCAGCTCACCAATGGGGGCGGGAAATCAGCCCCAGCATTTT	CASSPMGAGNQPQHF
TRBV15	TRBD2	TRBJ2-3	-	TGTGCCACCAGCAAATTAAATTTAGCGGGGGGATCCACAGATACGCAGTATTTT	CATSKLNLAGGSTDTQYF
TRBV2	-	TRBJ1-2	-	TGTGCCAGCAGTGAATTTGCAGGGGTAGGCGGCTACACCTTC	CASSEFAGVGGYTF
TRBV11-2	TRBD2	TRBJ2-7	-	TGTGCCAGCAGCTTAGGGCGGGGGTCCTCCTACGAGCAGTACTTC	CASSLGRGSSYEQYF
TRBV15	TRBD1	TRBJ1-2	few	TGTGCCACCAGCAGGGACAGGGTAGTCTATGGCTACACCTTC	CATSRDRVVYGYTF
TRBV6-5	-	TRBJ2-1	-	TGTGCCAGCAGCAAGAACAATGAGCAGTTCTTC	CASSKNNEQFF
TRBV9	-	TRBJ2-7	-	TGTGCCAGCAGCGTAGGGGGCTCCGGGGACGAGCAGTACTTC	CASSVGGSGDEQYF
TRBV2	TRBD1	TRBJ2-1	once	TGTGCCAGCAGAGTTGGGACAGGACGCTCCTACAATGAGCAGTTCTTC	CASRVGTGRSYNEQFF
TRBV7-3	TRBD2	TRBJ2-7	-	TGTGCCAGCAGCTTAACTCTAGCGGGGGGATCCTACGAGCAGTACTTC	CASSLTLAGGSYEQYF
TRBV2	-	TRBJ1-3	once	TGTGCCAGCAGCCTTGTCGGGGGCGCTGGAAACACCATATATTTT	CASSLVGGAGNTIYF
TRBV4-1	-	TRBJ1-1	-	TGCGCCAGCAGCCAAGTAATCGTCATGAACACTGAAGCTTTCTTT	CASSQVIVMNTEAFF
TRBV19	TRBD2	TRBJ2-1	-	TGTGCCAGTAAGCGGGGTGGCTCCTACAATGAGCAGTTCTTC	CASKRGGSYNEQFF
TRBV18	-	TRBJ1-3	-	TGTGCCAGCTCACCCAGTGAGGGGCCTGGAAACACCATATATTTT	CASSPSEGPGNTIYF
TRBV5-4	-	TRBJ1-3	once	TGTGCCAGCAGCCCGGGCCCCTCGTCTGGAAACACCATATATTTT	CASSPGPSSGNTIYF
TRBV6-6	-	TRBJ2-3	-	TGTGCCAGCAGACTCCGGGACACAGGCACACTGAATACGCAGTATTTT	CASRLRDTGTLNTQYF
TRBV6-5	TRBD2	TRBJ2-3	-	TGTGCCAGCAGTCGTGAGCGGGGGGGAGATACGCAGTATTTT	CASSRERGGDTQYF
TRBV5-4	TRBD1	TRBJ2-3	-	TGTGCCTCCTCCAGGGGGCAGGGGGATACGCAGTATTTT	CASSRGQGDTQYF
TRBV6-5	TRBD1	TRBJ1-2	few	TGTGCCAGCAGCAACAGGGGTATAGGGTATGGCTACACCTTC	CASSNRGIGYGYTF
TRBV30	-	TRBJ1-1	-	TGTGCCTGGAGTGGTTTAGGATACTCTGAAGCTTTCTTT	CAWSGLGYSEAFF
TRBV7-9	-	TRBJ2-7	-	TGTGCCAGCAGCTTAGTCCCCTACGAGCAGTACTTC	CASSLVPYEQYF
TRBV29-1	-	TRBJ1-2	-	TGCAGCCTGGACAGCAACTATGGCTACACCTTC	CSLDSNYGYTF
TRBV28	-	TRBJ1-2	-	TGTGCCAGCACGGGGGGGACCTATGGCTACACCTTC	CASTGGTYGYTF
TRBV6-5	-	TRBJ2-3	-	TGTGCCAGCAGTTACTACTCCGGTGGAACTTCAGATACGCAGTATTTT	CASSYYSGGTSDTQYF
TRBV7-2	-	TRBJ2-5	-	TGTGCCAGCAGCTTAGGCTGGGGCCTAGAGACCCAGTACTTC	CASSLGWGLETQYF
TRBV6-4	-	TRBJ1-4	-	TGTGCCGGCAGCACGAGGGAAACTAATGAAAAACTGTTTTTT	CAGSTRETNEKLFF
TRBV5-1	-	TRBJ1-4	-	TGCGCCAGCAGCTTGCAGGCTAATGAAAAACTGTTTTTT	CASSLQANEKLFF
TRBV6-4	TRBD1	TRBJ2-3	-	TGTGCCAGCAGTCGGGGACAGATCACAGATACGCAGTATTTT	CASSRGQITDTQYF
TRBV28	-	TRBJ1-1	-	TGTGCCAGCAGACGGGTCCTGAACACTGAAGCTTTCTTT	CASRRVLNTEAFF
TRBV27	TRBD1	TRBJ2-5	-	TGTGCCAGCCAGGGGGTAGGGGAGACCCAGTACTTC	CASQGVGETQYF
TRBV5-8	-	TRBJ2-5	-	TGTGCCAGCAGGCGGTGGAACCAAGAGACCCAGTACTTC	CASRRWNQETQYF
TRBV4-1	TRBD2	TRBJ2-1	once	TGCGCCAGCAGAGAAAGACTAGCGGTAGATAATGAGCAGTTCTTC	CASRERLAVDNEQFF
TRBV11-3	TRBD1	TRBJ2-6	once	TGTGCCAGCAGCCACAACAGGGGGGCTGGGGCCAACGTCCTGACTTTC	CASSHNRGAGANVLTF
TRBV28	TRBD1	TRBJ2-4	-	TGTGCCAGCAGCCACAGGGGGGAAAACATTCAGTACTTC	CASSHRGENIQYF
TRBV19	-	TRBJ1-4	-	TGTGCCAGTAGAGAAGGGCTGGATGAAAAACTGTTTTTT	CASREGLDEKLFF
TRBV1	-	TRBJ1-1	-	TGCACCAGCAGCCGGCGGAGGGGGGACACTGAAGCTTTCTTT	CTSSRRRGDTEAFF
TRBV5-1	-	TRBJ2-7	few	TGCGCCAGCAGCTCCCTACAGGGCTCCTACGAGCAGTACTTC	CASSSLQGSYEQYF
TRBV7-2	-	TRBJ1-1	-	TGTGCCAGCAGCCCCGGGAGGAACACTGAAGCTTTCTTT	CASSPGRNTEAFF
TRBV7-9	-	TRBJ1-1	-	TGTGCCAGCAGCCCAGAGAGGCGTACCACTGAAGCTTTCTTT	CASSPERRTTEAFF
TRBV4-1	-	TRBJ1-3	-	TGCGCCAGCAGCCAAGACCGATTTCGGCAGGGGCAAACCTCTGGAAACACCATATATTTT	CASSQDRFRQGQTSGNTIYF
TRBV5-1	-	TRBJ2-5	-	TGCGCCAGCAGGGCTCCTCAAGAGACCCAGTACTTC	CASRAPQETQYF